This is a list of T cell receptor beta chains from one sample in a study of vaccination effects on CD4 cells after COVID-19. These TCRs are of unknown antigen specificity. Profiled with immunoSEQ multiplex PCR; TCRdb holds only in-frame clones, not every one. The sample gives tens of thousands of clones, around three quarters of which show up once; 4.5% to 5.5% is in the top ten. The source was CD4+ T cells from PBMCs cultured with HIV peptides, collected before COVID-19 vaccination. These receptors were collected from a human donor who had a prior SARS-CoV-2 infection. Both conserved end residues are part of each CDR3. The D gene is left open where the match is weak. Expanded clones get a size class; other rows say once, few or many, or leave the size out.

d_gene	abundance	v_gene	j_gene	CDR3nt	CDR3aa
TRBD1	NA	TRBV5-4	TRBJ2-7	TGTGCCAGCAGCTCTGGTGGACAGGGATTCTACGAGCAGTACTTC	CASSSGGQGFYEQYF
NA	NA	TRBV6-1	TRBJ1-1	TGTGCCAGCAGTGAAGTTGGAGGGGGGAGCACTGAAGCTTTCTTT	CASSEVGGGSTEAFF
NA	NA	TRBV9	TRBJ1-5	TGTGCCAGCAGCCTCTTACCAGAAGCTCAGCCCCAGCATTTT	CASSLLPEAQPQHF
NA	NA	TRBV7-9	TRBJ1-2	TGTGCCAGCAGCTTAGCTCGGGGGAGCTACACCTTC	CASSLARGSYTF
NA	NA	TRBV4-2	TRBJ1-4	TGTGCCAGCAGCCAAGATCGACTCGGGGAAAAACTGTTTTTT	CASSQDRLGEKLFF
NA	NA	TRBV5-1	TRBJ1-6	TGCGCCAGCAGCTTGGTGGGCGTCGTCCAGGGCAATTCACCCCTCCACTTT	CASSLVGVVQGNSPLHF
NA	NA	TRBV4-1	TRBJ2-3	TGCGCCAGCAGCCAAGAGGGGGCCGGGGTGGCGCAGTATTTT	CASSQEGAGVAQYF
TRBD1	NA	TRBV9	TRBJ1-2	TGTGCCAGCAGCGCAGACAGGGGCTATGGCTACACCTTC	CASSADRGYGYTF
TRBD2	NA	TRBV11-2	TRBJ2-2	TGTGCCAGCAGCCCTAGCGGGGGGAACACCGGGGAGCTGTTTTTT	CASSPSGGNTGELFF
NA	NA	TRBV7-2	TRBJ2-7	TGTGCCAGCAGGGGGGGACAGTCCCGCTACGAGCAGTACTTC	CASRGGQSRYEQYF
TRBD2	NA	TRBV11-2	TRBJ2-7	TGTGCCAGCAGCCCACTAGCGGGAGGGCCTGGGGAGCAGTACTTC	CASSPLAGGPGEQYF
NA	few	TRBV4-2	TRBJ2-7	TGTGCCAGCAGCCAGACGGACTTTGCAACCTACGAGCAGTACTTC	CASSQTDFATYEQYF
TRBD2	NA	TRBV7-2	TRBJ2-7	TGTGCCAGCAGCTACAAATCGGGACTAGCGGGAAGTCCGTACGAGCAGTACTTC	CASSYKSGLAGSPYEQYF
TRBD1	NA	TRBV24-1	TRBJ2-2	TGTGCCACCAGTGTCGGGACAGGGAAAAACACCGGGGAGCTGTTTTTT	CATSVGTGKNTGELFF
TRBD2	NA	TRBV5-1	TRBJ2-6	TGCGCCAGCAGCCCGGGAGGACTAGCGGGGAACTCTGGGGCCAACGTCCTGACTTTC	CASSPGGLAGNSGANVLTF
TRBD1	NA	TRBV5-6	TRBJ1-3	TGTGCCAGCAGCCTAAGGGGGCTTGGAAACACCATATATTTT	CASSLRGLGNTIYF
NA	NA	TRBV7-9	TRBJ2-2	TGTGCCAGCAGCTTAGGGAGTGAGACCGGGGAGCTGTTTTTT	CASSLGSETGELFF
TRBD1	NA	TRBV18	TRBJ1-3	TGTGCCAGCTCACCTCAGGACAGGGGGTTTGGAAACACCATATATTTT	CASSPQDRGFGNTIYF
NA	few	TRBV30	TRBJ1-1	TGTGCCTGGAGCCTAGGGCAGCCGAACACTGAAGCTTTCTTT	CAWSLGQPNTEAFF
NA	few	TRBV11-3	TRBJ2-1	TGTGCCAGCAGCATGACCGGGACCTCGGGGCAGTTCTTC	CASSMTGTSGQFF
NA	once	TRBV2	TRBJ1-4	TGTGCCAGCAGTGGGGGGGCGTGGAGAAATGAAAAACTGTTTTTT	CASSGGAWRNEKLFF
NA	NA	TRBV3-1/TRBV3-2	TRBJ2-3	TGTGCCAGCAGCCAAGGAGATACGCAGTATTTT	CASSQGDTQYF
TRBD2	NA	TRBV6-5	TRBJ2-5	TGTGCCAGCAGCCTAAGCCGGGGGGATGGGGAGACCCAGTACTTC	CASSLSRGDGETQYF
NA	NA	TRBV11-2	TRBJ2-5	TGTGCCAGCAGCTTAGGCCCCTCGGGAGAGACCCAGTACTTC	CASSLGPSGETQYF
TRBD1	NA	TRBV7-8	TRBJ2-3	TGTGCCAGCAGCCCGATAGGACAGGGGGATACGCAGTATTTT	CASSPIGQGDTQYF
TRBD2	NA	TRBV3-1/TRBV3-2	TRBJ2-1	TGTGCCAGCAGCCCTCACAGGACTAGCGGGGGAGACTACAATGAGCAGTTCTTC	CASSPHRTSGGDYNEQFF
NA	NA	TRBV9	TRBJ2-1	TGTGCCAGCAGCGTAGGGCCGGGACTTTATGTCGCCTACAATGAGCAGTTCTTC	CASSVGPGLYVAYNEQFF
TRBD2	NA	TRBV6-4	TRBJ2-3	TGTGCCAGCGCAGCCGGGACTACCCAGTATTTT	CASAAGTTQYF
NA	NA	TRBV11-3	TRBJ1-6	TGTGCCAGCAGCTTAGGGGACTGGGACGGTGATTCACCCCTCCACTTT	CASSLGDWDGDSPLHF
TRBD1	NA	TRBV4-2	TRBJ2-7	TGTGCCAGCAGCCAAGTTTCGACAGGGTCATACGAGCAGTACTTC	CASSQVSTGSYEQYF
TRBD2	NA	TRBV13	TRBJ2-7	TGTGCCAGCAGCCCGTTGGGTAGCGGGACTTACGAGCAGTACTTC	CASSPLGSGTYEQYF
TRBD1	NA	TRBV7-3	TRBJ1-6	TGTGCCAGCAGCCTAGGGACAGAGAATTCACCCCTCCACTTT	CASSLGTENSPLHF
TRBD1	NA	TRBV28	TRBJ2-1	TGTGCCAGCAGCGACACCGGGACAGGGGGTTGGGACAATGAGCAGTTCTTC	CASSDTGTGGWDNEQFF
TRBD2	NA	TRBV7-2	TRBJ2-1	TGTGCCAGCAGTAAGGACATTCGGGAGGATGAGCAGTTCTTC	CASSKDIREDEQFF
NA	NA	TRBV6-5	TRBJ2-7	TGTGCCAGCAGAAAAAACAGGGACCCCTCCTACGAGCAGTACTTC	CASRKNRDPSYEQYF
NA	NA	TRBV3-1/TRBV3-2	TRBJ2-7	TGTGCCAGCAGCCAAGAAGGTTGTTCCAGGGGCGGGATTAGTTACGAGCAGTACTTC	CASSQEGCSRGGISYEQYF
TRBD2	once	TRBV5-1	TRBJ2-7	TGCGCCAGCAGCGGCAGCGGGAGACCCTACGAGCAGTACTTC	CASSGSGRPYEQYF
NA	NA	TRBV2	TRBJ2-1	TGTGCCAGCGGGAGAGATGGGGCAGACTATTGGAATGAGCAGTTCTTC	CASGRDGADYWNEQFF
NA	NA	TRBV2	TRBJ1-5	TGTGCCAGCAGTGAAGAAGGGACCTCGTGGCAGCCCCAGCATTTT	CASSEEGTSWQPQHF